Presented here are 22 T cell receptor beta chains from one specimen sequenced in a study of memory CD4+ T cells and cytomegalovirus serostatus. The sort gate was single viable CD3+CD4+CD8-CD45RO+ cells for memory CD4+ T cells. Using immunoSEQ multiplex PCR, the repertoire was profiled, and TCRdb retains in-frame clones only, with some absent. The table lists 85,000 to 100,000 clones, roughly 80% of them singletons. The sample was memory CD4+ T cells from blood. All receptors derive from an adult in good health and CMV-seropositive.

The gene calls are TRBV5-1 and TRBJ2-7; D is possibly TRBD2 (5 bases). There are 15 residues in the CDR3. Trimming removed 0 bases at V and 2 bases at J, with 12 bases between. In germline, CDR1 is SGHRS, CDR2 YFSETQ. CDR3 loop: CASSLAPDGTYEQYF. CDR3 DNA: TGCGCCAGCAGCTTGGCCCCGGACGGGACCTACGAGCAGTACTTC.

CDR3 in amino acids: CASRLASSSYNEQFF. The CDR3 DNA is TGCGCCAGCAGACTAGCGTCGAGCTCCTACAATGAGCAGTTCTTC. This chain uses TRBV5-1 with TRBJ2-1; 7 nucleotides align to TRBD2. Per germline, CDR1 SGHRS and CDR2 YFSETQ. J lost 0 bases, V lost 5 bases, and 5 bases had no gene match. CDR3 length: 15 residues.

This clone was seen a handful of times. V gene TRBV4-1 combines with J gene TRBJ1-2; no definite D call. V lost 3 bases and J lost 3, with 8 bases in between. Per the germline V gene, CDR1 is MGHRA and CDR2 is YSYEKL. The CDR3 has 13 amino acids. The CDR3 reads CASSQLSDYGYTF. The CDR3 DNA sequence: TGCGCCAGCAGCCAGTTATCAGACTATGGCTACACCTTC.

The V call is TRBV5-1, the J call TRBJ2-3, with 8 positions matching TRBD2. In germline, CDR1 is SGHRS, CDR2 YFSETQ. This CDR3 contains 16 residues. After removal of 4 bases from V and 4 bases from J, the junction contained 11 bases not matched to a gene. CDR3 in amino acids: CASSGGTSSIADTQYF. CDR3 sequence (DNA): TGCGCCAGCAGCGGGGGGACTAGTAGCATTGCAGATACGCAGTATTTT.

V is TRBV6-6 and J is TRBJ2-7; D is tentatively TRBD1 or TRBD2 (5 bases each). V lost 6 bases to trimming and J lost 0 bases, with 15 bases between them. The CDR3 runs 15 residues. Per germline, CDR1 MNHNY and CDR2 SVGAGI (reference sequence). CDR3 nucleotides: TGTGCCAGCAGCCAGGGACCTACCGACTCCTACGAGCAGTACTTC. Translation: CASSQGPTDSYEQYF.

The chain recombines TRBV5-6 with TRBJ2-3; TRBD2 matches 7 bases. V gave up 3 bases and J gave up 3 bases; unmatched junction bases: 16. The CDR3 sequence is 18 residues long. Germline CDR1 reads SGHDT; CDR2 reads YYEEEE. In DNA form, the CDR3 reads TGTGCCAGCAGCTGGGGGTTTGGGGCAGGGAGGGGAACAGATACGCAGTATTTT. Its translation: CASSWGFGAGRGTDTQYF.

The chain links TRBV21-1 to TRBJ2-7. TRBV21-1 is a pseudogene segment. The CDR3 consists of 12 residues. The CDR3 nucleotides read TGTGCCAGCCTGGGGGATGTGGGCGAGCAGTACTTC. Translation: CASLGDVGEQYF.

This chain uses TRBV28 with TRBJ1-3; 8 bases fit TRBD1. The CDR3 has 15 residues. Trimming at V came to 3 bases and at J to 4 bases, leaving 5 bases not matched to a gene. Per germline, CDR1 MDHEN and CDR2 SYDVKM. This chain's CDR3 is CASSFGQGIGNTIYF. CDR3 coding DNA: TGTGCCAGCAGTTTTGGACAGGGAATCGGAAACACCATATATTTT. Combining the CDR3 with reference TRBV28 and TRBJ1-3 gives the whole variable domain DVKVTQSSRYLVKRTGEKVFLECVQDMDHENMFWYRQDPGLGLRLIYFSYDVKMKEKGDIPEGYSVSREKKERFSLILESASTNQTSMYLCASSFGQGIGNTIYFGEGSWLTVV.

V is TRBV7-6 and J is TRBJ1-4; unclear D gene. There are 14 residues in the CDR3. V was shortened by 2 bases and J by 5 bases, with 9 bases between the two germline ends. Germline V lookup: CDR1 SGHVS, CDR2 FNYEAQ. The chain's CDR3 is CASSLNSGNEKLFF. The CDR3 region has the DNA TGTGCCAGCAGCTTAAACAGTGGAAATGAAAAACTGTTTTTT.

The table lists this clone with a count of one. The chain joins TRBV2 to TRBJ2-7; D not certain. The V end was cut by 4 bases, the J end by 0 bases, with 4 bases between. CDR3 length: 12 residues. Germline values: CDR1 SNHLY, CDR2 FYNNEI. The CDR3 DNA is TGTGCCAGCAGTGGGACCTCCTACGAGCAGTACTTC. This sequence encodes CASSGTSYEQYF.

The chain employs TRBV9 and TRBJ2-5; no firm D call. This CDR3 has 13 residues. V was pared by 1 base and J by 5 bases, with 9 bases between. CDR1 and CDR2 from the germline V gene are SGDLS and YYNGEE. The CDR3 sequence is CASSVSNGETQYF. Written as DNA, the CDR3 is TGTGCCAGCAGCGTATCCAACGGGGAGACCCAGTACTTC.

The CDR3, as DNA: TGTGCCAGCAACGTTGCGGGACAGATCAATCAGCCCCAGCATTTT. Protein: CASNVAGQINQPQHF. This chain uses TRBV9 with TRBJ1-5, with 7 bases fitting TRBD1. CDR3 size: 15 residues. The V and J ends lost 6 bases and 3 bases, in that order; junction bases with no gene match: 9. CDR1 SGDLS and CDR2 YYNGEE come from the germline V gene.

The rearrangement uses TRBV14 and TRBJ1-2, with 11 nucleotides matching TRBD1. V trimming: 2 bases; J trimming: 5 bases; junction bases outside the gene matches: 4. From germline, CDR1 is SGHDN and CDR2 FVKESK. The CDR3 consists of 15 residues. CDR3 amino acids: CASSQLGQGAYGYTF. The CDR3 coding sequence is TGTGCCAGCAGCCAACTTGGACAGGGGGCGTATGGCTACACCTTC. Full variable domain (remainder filled in from reference TRBV14 and TRBJ1-2): EAGVTQFPSHSVIEKGQTVTLRCDPISGHDNLYWYRRVMGKEIKFLLHFVKESKQDESGMPNNRFLAERTGGTYSTLKVQPAELEDSGVYFCASSQLGQGAYGYTFGSGTRLTVV.

In its sample, this clone was seen once. V and J are TRBV5-5 and TRBJ1-2; no definite D call. The CDR3 sequence is 14 residues long. CDR1 is SGHKS, CDR2 YYEKEE, per germline (reference sequence). The germline V and J ends were trimmed by 0 bases and 3 bases, with 9 bases remaining between them. The CDR3 region is CASSLATDYYGYTF. CDR3 nucleotides: TGTGCCAGCAGCTTGGCCACAGATTACTATGGCTACACCTTC. The whole variable domain, filled in from reference TRBV5-5 and TRBJ1-2, reads DAGVTQSPTHLIKTRGQQVTLRCSPISGHKSVSWYQQVLGQGPQFIFQYYEKEERGRGNFPDRFSARQFPNYSSELNVNALLLGDSALYLCASSLATDYYGYTFGSGTRLTVV.

This clone was counted a single time. V and J are TRBV6-1 and TRBJ2-3; D may correspond to TRBD1 or TRBD2 (6 bases each). Germline V gene data show CDR1 as MNHNS and CDR2 as SASEGT. V was pared by 0 bases and J by 5 bases, with 18 bases between. This CDR3 comprises 17 residues. CDR3 sequence: CASSEAGGNVKQDTQYF. The CDR3 DNA sequence: TGTGCCAGCAGTGAAGCGGGGGGCAACGTGAAACAAGATACGCAGTATTTT.

The rearrangement uses TRBV7-6 and TRBJ2-1; TRBD2 is a possible D gene (5 bases). The CDR3 consists of 17 residues. V lost 6 bases and J 0 bases, leaving 18 bases between the germline ends. Germline CDR1 and CDR2: SGHVS and FNYEAQ. The CDR3 loop reads CASSWEADGSSYNEQFF. CDR3 DNA sequence: TGTGCCAGCAGTTGGGAAGCGGACGGCAGCTCCTACAATGAGCAGTTCTTC.

The rearrangement uses TRBV29-1 and TRBJ2-1; 10 bases map to TRBD2. This CDR3 contains 14 residues. The V and J ends lost 7 bases and 3 bases, in that order; junction bases with no gene match: 6. The germline CDR1 and CDR2 sequences are SQVTM and ANQGSEA. CDR3 DNA sequence: TGCAGCGCCTCAGGACTAGCGGTCTACAATGAGCAGTTCTTC. Protein: CSASGLAVYNEQFF.

This clone has just one count. The junction departs from germline at one end; a sequencing error may be responsible. V usage is TRBV28 and J usage is TRBJ2-7; 11 bases line up with TRBD2. The germline CDR1 and CDR2 sequences are MDHEN and SYDVKM. The CDR3 runs to 14 residues. The chain's CDR3 is CASSLTSGRSIEHF. The CDR3 DNA sequence: TGTGCCAGCAGTTTAACTAGCGGGAGAAGTATTGAGCACTTC. Filled out from reference TRBV28 and TRBJ2-7, the complete variable domain reads DVKVTQSSRYLVKRTGEKVFLECVQDMDHENMFWYRQDPGLGLRLIYFSYDVKMKEKGDIPEGYSVSREKKERFSLILESASTNQTSMYLCASSLTSGRSIEHFGPGTRLTVT.

This rearrangement joins TRBV7-3 to TRBJ1-5; possibly TRBD1 for D (6 bases). The V end lost 3 bases, the J end lost 4 bases, and 7 bases lay between the germline ends. The germline V gene has CDR1 SGHTA and CDR2 FQGTGA. This CDR3 has 13 amino acids. CDR3 DNA sequence: TGTGCCAGCAGCTTGGACAGAAATCAGCCCCAGCATTTT. Its protein product is CASSLDRNQPQHF.

The chain links TRBV6-1 to TRBJ1-2, with a weak D call TRBD1 (5 bases). Germline-derived CDR1 and CDR2 are MNHNS and SASEGT. The CDR3 is made up of 15 amino acids. V was shortened by 0 bases and J by 7 bases, with 15 bases between the two germline ends. The CDR3 sequence: CASSEAGRVDAGYTF. CDR3 nucleotides: TGTGCCAGCAGTGAAGCTGGCAGGGTTGACGCTGGCTACACCTTC.

V and J are TRBV11-2 and TRBJ1-1; maybe TRBD1 (6 bases). V lost 3 bases to trimming and J lost 4 bases, with 15 bases between them. The CDR3 has 15 residues. The germline gives CDR1 SGHAT, CDR2 FQNNGV. CDR3 DNA: TGTGCCAGCAGCTTTTTTTCAGGGGTTCCCACTGAAGCTTTCTTT. Translated, it gives CASSFFSGVPTEAFF. The variable domain in full, completed from reference TRBV11-2 and TRBJ1-1, reads EAGVAQSPRYKIIEKRQSVAFWCNPISGHATLYWYQQILGQGPKLLIQFQNNGVVDDSQLPKDRFSAERLKGVDSTLKIQPAKLEDSAVYLCASSFFSGVPTEAFFGQGTRLTVV.

This CDR3 reads CSVVSGAGGSTDTQYF. CDR3 sequence (DNA): TGCAGCGTAGTGAGCGGAGCGGGAGGGAGCACAGATACGCAGTATTTT. This chain links TRBV29-1 with TRBJ2-3, with 10 positions matching TRBD2. The germline V gene encodes CDR1 SQVTM and CDR2 ANQGSEA. V lost 6 bases to trimming and J lost 0 bases; unmatched junction nucleotides: 9. There are 16 residues in the CDR3.